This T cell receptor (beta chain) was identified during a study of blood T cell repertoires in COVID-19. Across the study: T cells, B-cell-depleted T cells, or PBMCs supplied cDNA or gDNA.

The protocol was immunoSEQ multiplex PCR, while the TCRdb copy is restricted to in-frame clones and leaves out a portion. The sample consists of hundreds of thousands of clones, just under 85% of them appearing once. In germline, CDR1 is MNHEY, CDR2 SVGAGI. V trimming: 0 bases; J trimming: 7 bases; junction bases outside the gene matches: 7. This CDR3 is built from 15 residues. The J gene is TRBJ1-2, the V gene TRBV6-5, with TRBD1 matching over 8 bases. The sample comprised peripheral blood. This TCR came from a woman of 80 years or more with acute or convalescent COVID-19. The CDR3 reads CASSYSLDRAGGYTF. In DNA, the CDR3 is TGTGCCAGCAGTTACTCCCTGGACAGGGCTGGTGGCTACACCTTC.